This paragraph covers one T cell receptor (beta chain) sequence. Every donor contributed 7.5 to 10 milliliters of peripheral blood by blood draw. Primers used in a second PCR of roughly 7 to 12 cycles were a sample-barcoded 5' primer and a J-beta primer mix. MiXCR, applied by TCRdb to the 5' RACE reads, yields one record per CDR3 protein. The sample lists hundreds of thousands of distinct CDR3 sequences, around half occurring once. This specimen belongs to a study of blood T cells in healthy people across ages. V was clipped by 2 bases and J by 2 bases, with 10 bases between them. This CDR3 region has 13 residues. From germline, CDR1 is DFQATT and CDR2 SNEGSKA (reference sequence).

This TCR was recovered from an elderly man in good health. The chain employs TRBV20-1 and TRBJ2-7, with a possible D match to TRBD1 (5 bases). Sequencing was done on a sample of blood. The CDR3 loop reads CSARQTATYEQYF. For the CDR3, the DNA is TGCAGTGCTAGACAGACAGCAACCTACGAGCAGTACTTC.